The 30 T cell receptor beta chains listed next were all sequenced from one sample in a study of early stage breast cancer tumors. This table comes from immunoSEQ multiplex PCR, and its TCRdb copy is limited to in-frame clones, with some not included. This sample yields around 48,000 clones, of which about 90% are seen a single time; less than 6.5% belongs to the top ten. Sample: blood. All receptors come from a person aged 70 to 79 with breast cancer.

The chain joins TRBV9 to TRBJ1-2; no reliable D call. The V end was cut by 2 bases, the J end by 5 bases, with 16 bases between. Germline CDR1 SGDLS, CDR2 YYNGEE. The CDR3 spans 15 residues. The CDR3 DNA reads TGTGCCAGCAGCGTGGGTTTGGTGAGGAGTTATGGCTACACCTTC. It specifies CASSVGLVRSYGYTF.

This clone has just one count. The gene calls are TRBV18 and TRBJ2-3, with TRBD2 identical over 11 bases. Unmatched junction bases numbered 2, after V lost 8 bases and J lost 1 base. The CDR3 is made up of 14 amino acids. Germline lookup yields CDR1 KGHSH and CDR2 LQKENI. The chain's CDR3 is CASRGLAGTDTQYF. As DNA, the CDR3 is TGTGCCAGCAGGGGACTAGCGGGCACAGATACGCAGTATTTT. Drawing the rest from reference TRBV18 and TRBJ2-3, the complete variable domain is NAGVMQNPRHLVRRRGQEARLRCSPMKGHSHVYWYRQLPEEGLKFMVYLQKENIIDESGMPKERFSAEFPKEGPSILRIQQVVRGDSAAYFCASRGLAGTDTQYFGPGTRLTVL.

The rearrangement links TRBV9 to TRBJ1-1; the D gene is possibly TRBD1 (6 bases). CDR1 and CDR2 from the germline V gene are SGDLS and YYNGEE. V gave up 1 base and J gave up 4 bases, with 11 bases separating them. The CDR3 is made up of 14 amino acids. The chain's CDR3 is CASSVLGQSTEAFF. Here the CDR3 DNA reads TGTGCCAGCAGCGTATTAGGACAGTCCACTGAAGCTTTCTTT.

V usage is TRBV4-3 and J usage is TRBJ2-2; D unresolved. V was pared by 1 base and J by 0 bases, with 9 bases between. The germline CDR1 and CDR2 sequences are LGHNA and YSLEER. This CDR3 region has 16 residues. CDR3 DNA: TGCGCCAGCAGCCAAGCTCCCACGGCGAACACCGGGGAGCTGTTTTTT. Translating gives CASSQAPTANTGELFF.

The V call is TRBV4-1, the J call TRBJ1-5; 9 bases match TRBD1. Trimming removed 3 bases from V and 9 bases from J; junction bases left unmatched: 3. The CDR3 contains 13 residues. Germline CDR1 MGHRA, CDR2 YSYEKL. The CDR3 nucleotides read TGCGCCAGCAGCCAGGGACAGGGTTGGCCCCAGCATTTT. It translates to CASSQGQGWPQHF.

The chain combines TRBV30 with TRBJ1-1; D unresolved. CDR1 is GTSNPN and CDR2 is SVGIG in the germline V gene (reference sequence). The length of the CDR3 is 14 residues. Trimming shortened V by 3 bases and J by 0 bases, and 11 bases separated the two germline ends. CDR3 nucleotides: TGTGCCTGGAGGGTGTCGGGGATGAACACTGAAGCTTTCTTT. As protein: CAWRVSGMNTEAFF.

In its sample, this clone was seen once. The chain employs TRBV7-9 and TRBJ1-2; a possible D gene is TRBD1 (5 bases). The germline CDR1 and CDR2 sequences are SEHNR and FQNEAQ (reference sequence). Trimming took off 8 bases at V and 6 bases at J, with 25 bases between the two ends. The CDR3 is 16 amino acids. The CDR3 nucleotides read TGTGCCAGCGGACCTCGAGGGACTGCCGGTGGGGATGGCTACACCTTC. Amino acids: CASGPRGTAGGDGYTF.

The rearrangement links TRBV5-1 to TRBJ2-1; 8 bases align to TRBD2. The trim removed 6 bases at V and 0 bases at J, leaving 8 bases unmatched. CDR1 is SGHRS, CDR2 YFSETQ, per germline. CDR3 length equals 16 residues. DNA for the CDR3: TGCGCCAGCAAATCACGGGAGGGGAGCTCCTACAATGAGCAGTTCTTC. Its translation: CASKSREGSSYNEQFF.

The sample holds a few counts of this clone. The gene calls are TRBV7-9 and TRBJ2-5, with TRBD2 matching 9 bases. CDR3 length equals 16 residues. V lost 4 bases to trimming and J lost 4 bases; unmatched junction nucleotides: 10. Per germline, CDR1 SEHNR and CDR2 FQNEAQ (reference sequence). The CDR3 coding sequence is TGTGCCAGCAGCTCCGGTCGGACTAGCGCGCCAGAGACCCAGTACTTC. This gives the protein CASSSGRTSAPETQYF.

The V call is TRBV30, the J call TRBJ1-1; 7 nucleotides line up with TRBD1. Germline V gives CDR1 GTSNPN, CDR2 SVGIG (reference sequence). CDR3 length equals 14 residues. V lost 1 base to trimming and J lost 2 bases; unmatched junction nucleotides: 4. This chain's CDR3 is CAWSAGTANTEAFF. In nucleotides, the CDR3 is TGTGCCTGGAGTGCCGGGACAGCCAACACTGAAGCTTTCTTT.

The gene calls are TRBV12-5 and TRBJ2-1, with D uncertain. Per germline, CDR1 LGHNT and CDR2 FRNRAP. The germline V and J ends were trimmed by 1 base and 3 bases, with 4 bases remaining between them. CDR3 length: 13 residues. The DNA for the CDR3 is TGTGCTAGTGGTTTGGATATCTACAATGAGCAGTTCTTC. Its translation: CASGLDIYNEQFF.

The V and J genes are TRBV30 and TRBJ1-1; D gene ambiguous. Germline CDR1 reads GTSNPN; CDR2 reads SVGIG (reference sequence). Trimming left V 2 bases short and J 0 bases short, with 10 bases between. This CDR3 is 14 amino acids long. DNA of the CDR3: TGTGCCTGGAGTCGTGGAGCCATGAACACTGAAGCTTTCTTT. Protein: CAWSRGAMNTEAFF.

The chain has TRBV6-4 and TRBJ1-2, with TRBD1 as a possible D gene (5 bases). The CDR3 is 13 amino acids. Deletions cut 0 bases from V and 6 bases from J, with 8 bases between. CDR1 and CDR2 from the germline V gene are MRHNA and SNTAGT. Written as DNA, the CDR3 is TGTGCCAGCAGTGACTCATTAGGGGATGGCTACACCTTC. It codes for CASSDSLGDGYTF.

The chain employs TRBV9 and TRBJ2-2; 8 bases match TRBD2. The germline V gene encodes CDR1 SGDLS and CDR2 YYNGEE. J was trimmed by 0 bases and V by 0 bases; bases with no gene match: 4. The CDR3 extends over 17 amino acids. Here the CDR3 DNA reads TGTGCCAGCAGCGTAGCTGAAGCGGGAGCGAACACCGGGGAGCTGTTTTTT. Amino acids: CASSVAEAGANTGELFF. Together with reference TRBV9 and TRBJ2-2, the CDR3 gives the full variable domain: DSGVTQTPKHLITATGQRVTLRCSPRSGDLSVYWYQQSLDQGLQFLIQYYNGEERAKGNILERFSAQQFPDLHSELNLSSLELGDSALYFCASSVAEAGANTGELFFGEGSRLTVL.

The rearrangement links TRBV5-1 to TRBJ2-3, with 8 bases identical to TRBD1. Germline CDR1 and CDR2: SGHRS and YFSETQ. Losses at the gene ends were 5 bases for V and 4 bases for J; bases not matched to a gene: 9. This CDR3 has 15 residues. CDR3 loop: CASRVSGTGADTQYF. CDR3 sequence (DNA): TGCGCCAGCAGGGTATCTGGGACAGGCGCAGATACGCAGTATTTT.

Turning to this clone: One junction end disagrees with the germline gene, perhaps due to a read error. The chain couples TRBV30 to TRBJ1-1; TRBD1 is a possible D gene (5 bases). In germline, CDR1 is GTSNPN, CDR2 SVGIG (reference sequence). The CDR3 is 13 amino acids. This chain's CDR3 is CAGRGGGFTEAFF. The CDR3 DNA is TGTGCCGGGAGGGGAGGCGGGTTCACTGAAGCTTTCTTT.

The chain's CDR3 is CASSQGHGTSGYEQYF. The CDR3 DNA is TGCGCCAGCAGCCAAGGTCACGGGACTAGCGGATACGAGCAGTACTTC. The chain is built from TRBV4-1 and TRBJ2-7; 11 bases match TRBD2. CDR1 and CDR2 from the germline V gene are MGHRA and YSYEKL. Losses at the gene ends were 1 base for V and 4 bases for J; bases not matched to a gene: 6. The CDR3 extends over 16 amino acids.

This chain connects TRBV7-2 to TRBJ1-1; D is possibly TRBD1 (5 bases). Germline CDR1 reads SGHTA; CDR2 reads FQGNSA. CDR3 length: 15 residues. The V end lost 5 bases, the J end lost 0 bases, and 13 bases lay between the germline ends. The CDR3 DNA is TGTGCCAGCAGCAGCCGACAGATCATGAACACTGAAGCTTTCTTT. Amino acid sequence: CASSSRQIMNTEAFF.

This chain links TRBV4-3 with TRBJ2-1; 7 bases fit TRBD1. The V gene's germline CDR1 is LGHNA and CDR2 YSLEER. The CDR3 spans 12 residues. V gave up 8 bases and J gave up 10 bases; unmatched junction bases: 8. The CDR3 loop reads CASSQGGPEQFF. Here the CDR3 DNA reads TGCGCCAGCTCCCAAGGGGGCCCGGAGCAGTTCTTC.

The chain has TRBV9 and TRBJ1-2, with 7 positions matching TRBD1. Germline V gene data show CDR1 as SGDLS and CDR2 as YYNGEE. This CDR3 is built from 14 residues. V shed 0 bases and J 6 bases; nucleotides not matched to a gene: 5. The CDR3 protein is CASSVGRGQDGYTF. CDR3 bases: TGTGCCAGCAGCGTAGGGAGGGGGCAAGATGGCTACACCTTC.

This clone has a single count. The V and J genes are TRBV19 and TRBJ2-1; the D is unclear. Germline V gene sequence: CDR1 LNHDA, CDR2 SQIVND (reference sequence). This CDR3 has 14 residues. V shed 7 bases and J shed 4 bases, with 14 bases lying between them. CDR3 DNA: TGTGCCAGTACCCCTCGAGGAAATTACAATGAGCAGTTCTTC. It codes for CASTPRGNYNEQFF.

CDR3 sequence reads: CASMWGVGTGELFF. The CDR3 DNA sequence: TGTGCCAGTATGTGGGGGGTCGGCACCGGGGAGCTGTTTTTT. V is TRBV19 and J is TRBJ2-2; perhaps TRBD2 as D (6 bases). V was clipped by 7 bases and J by 4 bases, with 13 bases between them. Germline V gives CDR1 LNHDA, CDR2 SQIVND (reference sequence). This CDR3 spans 14 amino acids.

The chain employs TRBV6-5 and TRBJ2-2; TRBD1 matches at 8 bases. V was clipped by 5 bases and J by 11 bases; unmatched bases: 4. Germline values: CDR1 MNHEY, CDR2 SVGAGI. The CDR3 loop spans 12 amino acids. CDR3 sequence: CASSTGQAELFF. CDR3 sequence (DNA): TGTGCCAGCAGTACGGGACAGGCCGAGCTGTTTTTT.

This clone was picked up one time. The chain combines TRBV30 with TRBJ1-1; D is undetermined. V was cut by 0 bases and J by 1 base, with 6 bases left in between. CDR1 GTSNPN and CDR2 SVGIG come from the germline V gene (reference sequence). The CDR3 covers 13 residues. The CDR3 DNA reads TGTGCCTGGAGTGTCGGTTGGAACACTGAAGCTTTCTTT. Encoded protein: CAWSVGWNTEAFF.

CDR3 in amino acids: CASSWTKISTDTQYF. In DNA form, the CDR3 reads TGTGCCAGCAGCTGGACTAAAATTAGCACAGATACGCAGTATTTT. The V and J genes are TRBV5-6 and TRBJ2-3, with D perhaps matching TRBD2 (6 bases). The ends were cut back, 3 bases at V and 0 bases at J, with 11 bases in the middle. Per the germline V gene, CDR1 is SGHDT and CDR2 is YYEEEE. The CDR3 length is 15 residues.

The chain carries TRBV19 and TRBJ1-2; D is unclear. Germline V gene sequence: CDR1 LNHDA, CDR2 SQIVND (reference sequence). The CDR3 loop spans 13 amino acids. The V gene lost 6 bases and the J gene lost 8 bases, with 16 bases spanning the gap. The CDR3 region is CASRSAPGNGYTF. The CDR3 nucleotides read TGTGCCAGTAGGTCGGCCCCGGGGAACGGCTACACCTTC.

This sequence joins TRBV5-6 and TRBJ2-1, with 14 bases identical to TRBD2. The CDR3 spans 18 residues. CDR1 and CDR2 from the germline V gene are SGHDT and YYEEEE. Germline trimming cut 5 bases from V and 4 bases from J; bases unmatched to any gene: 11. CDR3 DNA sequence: TGTGCCAGCAGTAGGACTAGCGGGAGGTGGACTGGGTACAATGAGCAGTTCTTC. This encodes CASSRTSGRWTGYNEQFF.

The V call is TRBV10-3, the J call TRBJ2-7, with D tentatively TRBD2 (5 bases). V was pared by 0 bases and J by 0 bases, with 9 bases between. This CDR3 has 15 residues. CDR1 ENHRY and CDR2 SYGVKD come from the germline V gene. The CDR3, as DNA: TGTGCCATCAGTGAGTCGGTAGGGAGCTCCTACGAGCAGTACTTC. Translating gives CAISESVGSSYEQYF.

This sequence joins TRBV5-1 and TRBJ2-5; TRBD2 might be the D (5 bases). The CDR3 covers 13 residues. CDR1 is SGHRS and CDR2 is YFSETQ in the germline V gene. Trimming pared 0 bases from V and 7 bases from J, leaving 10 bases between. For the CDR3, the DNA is TGCGCCAGCAGCTTGGAATCAGGAGGGACCCAGTACTTC. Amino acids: CASSLESGGTQYF.

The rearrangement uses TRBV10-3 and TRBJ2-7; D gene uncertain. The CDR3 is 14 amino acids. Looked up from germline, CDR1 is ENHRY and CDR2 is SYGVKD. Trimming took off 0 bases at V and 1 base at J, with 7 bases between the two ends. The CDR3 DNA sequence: TGTGCCATCAGTGAGTCATCCAGTTCCTACGAGCAGTACTTC. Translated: CAISESSSSYEQYF.